This TCR beta chain was documented in a study of blood T cell repertoires in COVID-19. Everyone who took part was roughly 18 to 89 years old, and they came from roughly 25 US areas. Participants reported their clinical history, and cohort assignment relied on those reports. Cohort 3 recovered donors had two negative PCRs, clearance, or symptom resolution. Per the original data handling: Estimated nucleated cell counts came from reference gene primer amplification. TCRdb's copy holds only in-frame clones and misses some; the assay was immunoSEQ multiplex PCR. V and J calls and clone size come straight from that table; D and trimming were deduced from the DNA. In the table there are more than 450,000 clones, around 90% of which are singletons. The sample comprised PBMCs or T cells enriched from blood (not recorded which). This TCR came from a young woman who had recovered from COVID-19.

The CDR3 loop reads CASSRDSPGNTIYF. CDR3 nucleotide sequence: TGTGCCAGCAGTCGGGACAGCCCTGGAAACACCATATATTTT. The V and J genes are TRBV6-5 and TRBJ1-3, with TRBD1 matching over 7 bases. V dropped 5 bases and J dropped 2; count of bases not matched to a gene: 3. This CDR3 is 14 amino acids long. From germline, CDR1 is MNHEY and CDR2 SVGAGI.